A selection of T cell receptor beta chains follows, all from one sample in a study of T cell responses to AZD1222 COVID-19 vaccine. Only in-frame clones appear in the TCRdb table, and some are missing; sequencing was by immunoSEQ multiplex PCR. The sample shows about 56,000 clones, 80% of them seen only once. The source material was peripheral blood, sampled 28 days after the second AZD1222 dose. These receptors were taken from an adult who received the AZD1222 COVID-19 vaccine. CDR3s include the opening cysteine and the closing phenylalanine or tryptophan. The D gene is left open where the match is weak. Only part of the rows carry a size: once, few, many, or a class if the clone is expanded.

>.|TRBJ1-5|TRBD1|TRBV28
CASRNSGTERAAQHF
TGTGCCAGCAGGAATTCCGGGACAGAACGCGCTGCCCAGCATTTT
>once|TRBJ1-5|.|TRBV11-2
CASSLGGNNQPQHF
TGTGCCAGCAGCTTGGGGGGAAACAATCAGCCCCAGCATTTT
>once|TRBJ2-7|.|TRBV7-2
CASSSLYEQYF
TGTGCCAGCAGCTCCCTTTACGAGCAGTACTTC
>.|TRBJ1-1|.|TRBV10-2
CASKVRGNTEAFF
TGCGCCAGCAAGGTTAGGGGGAACACTGAAGCTTTCTTT
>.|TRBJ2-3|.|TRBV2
CASSGVFTDTQYF
TGTGCCAGCAGTGGGGTCTTCACAGATACGCAGTATTTT
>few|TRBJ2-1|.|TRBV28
CASSLVGNEQFF
TGTGCCAGCAGTTTAGTCGGTAATGAGCAGTTCTTC
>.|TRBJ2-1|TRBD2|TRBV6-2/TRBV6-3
CASSYERGGTLEQFF
TGTGCCAGCAGTTACGAGCGGGGGGGCACTCTGGAGCAGTTCTTC
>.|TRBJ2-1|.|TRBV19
CASKKGEGHNEQFF
TGTGCCAGTAAAAAGGGGGAAGGTCACAATGAGCAGTTCTTC
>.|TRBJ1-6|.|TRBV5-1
CASSLGQGNNSPLHF
TGCGCCAGCAGCTTGGGGCAGGGCAATAATTCACCCCTCCACTTT
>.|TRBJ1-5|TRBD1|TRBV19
CASAGTGADQPQHF
TGTGCCAGTGCCGGGACAGGGGCAGATCAGCCCCAGCATTTT
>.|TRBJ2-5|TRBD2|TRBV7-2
CASSLGVGLAGETQYF
TGTGCCAGCAGCTTGGGTGTGGGACTAGCGGGAGAGACCCAGTACTTC
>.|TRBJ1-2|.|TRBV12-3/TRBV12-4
CASGTRRGHGYTF
TGTGCCAGCGGGACTCGGAGGGGTCATGGCTACACCTTC
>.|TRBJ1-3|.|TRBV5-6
CASSLGTGNTIYF
TGTGCCAGCAGCTTGGGGACTGGAAACACCATATATTTT
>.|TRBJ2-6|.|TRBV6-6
CASSLDPGQDGGANVLTF
TGTGCCAGCAGTCTCGATCCCGGGCAGGACGGTGGGGCCAACGTCCTGACTTTC
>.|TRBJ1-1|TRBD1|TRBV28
CASRSPGQADEAFF
TGTGCCAGCAGGAGTCCGGGACAGGCGGATGAAGCTTTCTTT
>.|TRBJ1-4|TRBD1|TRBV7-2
CASSLEGQGNEKLFF
TGTGCCAGCAGCTTAGAGGGACAGGGGAATGAAAAACTGTTTTTT
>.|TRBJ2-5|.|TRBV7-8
CASSLASGTNREGTQYF
TGTGCCAGCAGCTTAGCTAGCGGTACGAACCGAGAGGGGACCCAGTACTTC
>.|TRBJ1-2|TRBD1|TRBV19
CASRKPGQGPGYTF
TGTGCCAGTAGAAAACCGGGACAGGGGCCTGGCTACACCTTC
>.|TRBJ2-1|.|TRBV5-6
CASSLVLGGEQFF
TGTGCCAGCAGCTTGGTTTTAGGGGGTGAGCAGTTCTTC
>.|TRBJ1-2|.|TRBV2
CASSAQNYGYTF
TGTGCCAGCAGCGCTCAAAACTATGGCTACACCTTC
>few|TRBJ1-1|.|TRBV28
CASTRGGSNTEAFF
TGTGCCAGCACCCGGGGGGGTTCGAACACTGAAGCTTTCTTT
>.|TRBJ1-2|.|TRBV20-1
CSASWDPGAGYTF
TGCAGTGCTAGTTGGGACCCAGGGGCTGGCTACACCTTC
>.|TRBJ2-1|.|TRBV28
CASSFSGGRPTNNEQFF
TGTGCCAGCAGTTTTTCCGGGGGCAGGCCGACCAACAATGAGCAGTTCTTC
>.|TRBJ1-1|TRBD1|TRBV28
CASSLGTGGLTEAFF
TGTGCCAGCAGCTTAGGGACAGGGGGCCTCACTGAAGCTTTCTTT
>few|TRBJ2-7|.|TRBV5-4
CASSPSGRDEQYF
TGTGCCAGCAGCCCGTCGGGTCGGGACGAGCAGTACTTC
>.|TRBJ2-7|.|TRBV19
CASKDDGAAYEQYF
TGTGCCAGTAAGGACGACGGTGCAGCCTACGAGCAGTACTTC
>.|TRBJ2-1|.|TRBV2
CASRKVLGAHHVF
TGTGCCAGCAGGAAGGTGTTGGGCGCCCACCACGTCTTC
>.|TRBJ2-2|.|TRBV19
CASSVSPNLGVTGELFF
TGTGCCAGTAGTGTTAGCCCCAACCTGGGGGTCACCGGGGAGCTGTTTTTT
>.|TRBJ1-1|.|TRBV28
CASSLGRVLYTEAFF
TGTGCCAGCAGTTTAGGCCGGGTACTCTACACTGAAGCTTTCTTT
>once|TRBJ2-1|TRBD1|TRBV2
CASSRDRENEQFF
TGTGCCAGCAGCCGAGACAGGGAGAATGAGCAGTTCTTC
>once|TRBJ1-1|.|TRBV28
CASSPGNRNTEAFF
TGTGCCAGCAGTCCCGGGAATCGGAACACTGAAGCTTTCTTT
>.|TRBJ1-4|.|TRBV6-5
CASSPRDATNEKLFF
TGTGCCAGCAGCCCGAGGGATGCAACTAATGAAAAACTGTTTTTT
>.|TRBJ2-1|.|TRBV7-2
CASTLGWTTYNEQFF
TGTGCCAGCACTTTGGGGTGGACCACCTACAATGAGCAGTTCTTC
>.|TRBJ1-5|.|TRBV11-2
CASSLRRGGGFYQPQHF
TGTGCCAGCAGCTTACGACGTGGGGGGGGCTTCTACCAGCCCCAGCATTTT
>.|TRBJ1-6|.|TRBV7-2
CASSPYPMQALHF
TGTGCCAGCAGCCCTTACCCGATGCAGGCCCTCCACTTT
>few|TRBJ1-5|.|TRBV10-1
CASSESPGQPQHF
TGCGCCAGCAGTGAGTCCCCGGGCCAGCCCCAGCATTTT
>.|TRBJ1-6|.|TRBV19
CASSPDAGQSSYNSPLHF
TGTGCCAGTAGTCCAGACGCAGGACAAAGCTCCTATAATTCACCCCTCCACTTT
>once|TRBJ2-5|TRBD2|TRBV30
CAYSLGGVYRETQYF
TGTGCCTATTCCCTGGGGGGGGTTTATCGAGAGACCCAGTACTTC
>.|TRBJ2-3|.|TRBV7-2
CASSEDPRRWDTQYF
TGTGCCAGCAGCGAAGACCCTCGGAGGTGGGATACGCAGTATTTT
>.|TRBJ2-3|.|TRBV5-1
CATYTDTQYF
TGCGCCACCTACACAGATACGCAGTATTTT
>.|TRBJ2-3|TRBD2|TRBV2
CARNSGGIVTDTQYF
TGTGCCAGGAATAGCGGGGGGATAGTTACAGATACGCAGTATTTT
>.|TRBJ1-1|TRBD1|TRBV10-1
CASKPGTGGTEAFF
TGCGCCAGCAAACCCGGGACAGGGGGCACTGAAGCTTTCTTT
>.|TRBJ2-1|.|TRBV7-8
CASSPRGGMVRRGPYNEQFF
TGTGCCAGCAGCCCTAGGGGCGGGATGGTAAGGAGGGGACCCTACAATGAGCAGTTCTTC
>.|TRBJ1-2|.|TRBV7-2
CASSLVDSNYGYTF
TGTGCCAGCAGCTTAGTGGACTCTAACTATGGCTACACCTTC
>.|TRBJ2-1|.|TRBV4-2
CASSQESLRGNEQFF
TGTGCCAGCAGCCAAGAATCCCTACGGGGCAATGAGCAGTTCTTC
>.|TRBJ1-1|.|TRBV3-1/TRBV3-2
CASSRADTVNTEAFF
TGTGCCAGCAGCCGAGCGGACACCGTGAACACTGAAGCTTTCTTT
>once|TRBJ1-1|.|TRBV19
CASKNPSTNTEAFF
TGTGCCAGTAAAAACCCTTCGACGAACACTGAAGCTTTCTTT
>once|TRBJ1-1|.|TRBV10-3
CAIRSTGTTEAFF
TGTGCCATCAGGTCCACAGGGACCACTGAAGCTTTCTTT
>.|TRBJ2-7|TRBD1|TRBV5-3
CARSSGQGAYEQYF
TGTGCCAGAAGCTCAGGACAGGGGGCTTACGAGCAGTACTTC
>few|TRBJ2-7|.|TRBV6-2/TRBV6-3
CASSYVEYEQYF
TGTGCCAGCAGTTACGTCGAATACGAGCAGTACTTC
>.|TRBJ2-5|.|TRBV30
CAWSAKETQYF
TGTGCCTGGAGTGCCAAAGAGACCCAGTACTTC
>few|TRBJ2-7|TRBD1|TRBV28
CASSQSGTGTYEQYF
TGTGCCAGCAGTCAGTCCGGGACAGGGACCTACGAGCAGTACTTC
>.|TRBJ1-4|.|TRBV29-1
CSVVLREYEKLFF
TGCAGCGTTGTGCTCCGGGAATATGAAAAACTGTTTTTT
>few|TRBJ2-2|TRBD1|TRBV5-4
CASSRIVTGGTGELFF
TGTGCCAGCAGCCGAATAGTGACAGGGGGGACCGGGGAGCTGTTTTTT